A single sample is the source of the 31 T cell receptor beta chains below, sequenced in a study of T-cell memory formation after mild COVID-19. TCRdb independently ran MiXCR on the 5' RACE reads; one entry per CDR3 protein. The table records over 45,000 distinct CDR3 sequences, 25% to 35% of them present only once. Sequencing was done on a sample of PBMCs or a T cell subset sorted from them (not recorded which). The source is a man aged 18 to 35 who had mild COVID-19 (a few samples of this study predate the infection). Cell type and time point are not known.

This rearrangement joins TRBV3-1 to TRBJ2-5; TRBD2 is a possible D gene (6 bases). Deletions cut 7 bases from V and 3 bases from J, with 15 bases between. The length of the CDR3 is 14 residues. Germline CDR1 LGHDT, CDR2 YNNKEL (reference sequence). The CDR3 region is CASTHTGEEETQYF. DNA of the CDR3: TGTGCCAGCACCCATACGGGGGAAGAAGAGACCCAGTACTTC.

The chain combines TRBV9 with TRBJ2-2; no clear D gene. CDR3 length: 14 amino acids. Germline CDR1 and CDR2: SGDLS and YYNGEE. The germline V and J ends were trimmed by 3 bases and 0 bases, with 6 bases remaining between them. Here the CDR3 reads CASSGQSNTGELFF. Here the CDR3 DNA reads TGTGCCAGCAGCGGGCAATCGAACACCGGGGAGCTGTTTTTT.

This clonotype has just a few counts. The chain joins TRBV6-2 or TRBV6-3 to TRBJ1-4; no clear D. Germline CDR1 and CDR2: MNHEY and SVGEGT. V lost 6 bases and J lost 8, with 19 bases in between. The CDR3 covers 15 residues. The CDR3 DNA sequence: TGTGCCAGCAGACGGCGAGGGTCCTCCGGGGAAAAACTGTTTTTT. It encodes CASRRRGSSGEKLFF.

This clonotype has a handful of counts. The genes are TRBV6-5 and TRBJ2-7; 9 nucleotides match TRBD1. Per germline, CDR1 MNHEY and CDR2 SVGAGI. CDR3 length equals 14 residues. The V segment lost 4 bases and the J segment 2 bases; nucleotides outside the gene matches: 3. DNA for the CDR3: TGTGCCAGCAGTTTGGGACAGGGAACCTACGAGCAGTACGTC. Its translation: CASSLGQGTYEQYV.

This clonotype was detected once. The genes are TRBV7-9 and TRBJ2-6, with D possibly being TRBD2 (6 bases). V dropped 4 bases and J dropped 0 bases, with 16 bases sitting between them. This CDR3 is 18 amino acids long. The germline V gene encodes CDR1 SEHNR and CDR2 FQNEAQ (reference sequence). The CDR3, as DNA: TGTGCCAGCAGCTACCCCCCGGGACTGCCCTCTGGGGCCAACGTCCTGACTTTC. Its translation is CASSYPPGLPSGANVLTF.

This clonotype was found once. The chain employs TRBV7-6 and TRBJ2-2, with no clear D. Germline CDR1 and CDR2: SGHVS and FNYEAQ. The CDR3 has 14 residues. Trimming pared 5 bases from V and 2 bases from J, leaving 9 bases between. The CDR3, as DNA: TGTGCCAGCAGCCTCTCGGACAACACCGGGGAGCTGTTTTTT. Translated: CASSLSDNTGELFF.

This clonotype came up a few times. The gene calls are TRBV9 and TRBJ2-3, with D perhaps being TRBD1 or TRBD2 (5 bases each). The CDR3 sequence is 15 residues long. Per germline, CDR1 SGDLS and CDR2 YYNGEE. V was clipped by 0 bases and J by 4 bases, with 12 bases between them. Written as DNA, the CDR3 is TGTGCCAGCAGCGTAGAAGGGGAGTTCCCAGATACGCAGTATTTT. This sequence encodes CASSVEGEFPDTQYF.

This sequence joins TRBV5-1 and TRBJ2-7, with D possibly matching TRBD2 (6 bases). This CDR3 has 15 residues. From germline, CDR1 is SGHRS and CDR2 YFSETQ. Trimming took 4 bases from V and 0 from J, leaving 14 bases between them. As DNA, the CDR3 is TGCGCCAGCAGCCCCCCGGGACTCAGCTCCTACGAGCAGTACTTC. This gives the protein CASSPPGLSSYEQYF.

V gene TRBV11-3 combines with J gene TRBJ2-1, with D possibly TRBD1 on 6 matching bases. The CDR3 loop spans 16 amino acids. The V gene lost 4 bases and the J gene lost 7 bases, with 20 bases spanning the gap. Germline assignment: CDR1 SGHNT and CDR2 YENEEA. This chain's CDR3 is CASSSSQGRPWNEQFF. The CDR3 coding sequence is TGTGCCAGCAGCTCTAGCCAGGGGCGTCCTTGGAATGAGCAGTTCTTC.

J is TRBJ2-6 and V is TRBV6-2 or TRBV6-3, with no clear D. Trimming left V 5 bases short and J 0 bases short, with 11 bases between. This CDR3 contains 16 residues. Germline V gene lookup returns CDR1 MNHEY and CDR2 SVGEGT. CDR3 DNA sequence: TGTGCCAGCAGTCCCCAAACCCCCTCTGGGGCCAACGTCCTGACTTTC. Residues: CASSPQTPSGANVLTF.

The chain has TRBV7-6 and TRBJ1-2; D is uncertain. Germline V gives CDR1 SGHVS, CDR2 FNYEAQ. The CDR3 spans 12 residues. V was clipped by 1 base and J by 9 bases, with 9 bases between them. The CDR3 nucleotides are TGTGCCAGCAGCTTAGGGGGTCCAAGCTACACCTTC. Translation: CASSLGGPSYTF.

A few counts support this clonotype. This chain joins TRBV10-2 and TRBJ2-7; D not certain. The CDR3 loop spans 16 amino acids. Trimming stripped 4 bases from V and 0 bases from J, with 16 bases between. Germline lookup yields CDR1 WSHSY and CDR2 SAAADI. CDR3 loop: CASSGREQENSYEQYF. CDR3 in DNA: TGCGCCAGCAGTGGTCGCGAGCAGGAGAACTCCTACGAGCAGTACTTC.

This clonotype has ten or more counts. The CDR3 loop is CASSQGWSEGGETQYF. CDR3 sequence (DNA): TGCGCCAGCAGCCAAGGCTGGTCAGAGGGGGGGGAGACCCAGTACTTC. The chain is built from TRBV4-1 and TRBJ2-5, with a tentative D call TRBD2 (7 bases). From germline, CDR1 is MGHRA and CDR2 YSYEKL. CDR3 size: 16 residues. Trimming removed 1 base at V and 5 bases at J, with 17 bases between.

In DNA form, the CDR3 reads TGTGCCATCAGTGAAAAGACTAGCGGCTTCTCCTACAATGAGCAGTTCTTC. Translated, it gives CAISEKTSGFSYNEQFF. This chain connects TRBV10-3 to TRBJ2-1; 9 bases fit TRBD2. Trimming took 3 bases from V and 0 from J; bases not matched to a gene: 6. Germline values: CDR1 ENHRY, CDR2 SYGVKD. The length of the CDR3 is 17 residues.

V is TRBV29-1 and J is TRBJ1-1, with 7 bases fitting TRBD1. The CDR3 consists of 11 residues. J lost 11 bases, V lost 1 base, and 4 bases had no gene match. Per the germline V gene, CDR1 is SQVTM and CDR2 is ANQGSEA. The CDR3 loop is CSVEVQGNAFF. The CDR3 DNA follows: TGCAGCGTTGAAGTACAGGGGAACGCTTTCTTT.

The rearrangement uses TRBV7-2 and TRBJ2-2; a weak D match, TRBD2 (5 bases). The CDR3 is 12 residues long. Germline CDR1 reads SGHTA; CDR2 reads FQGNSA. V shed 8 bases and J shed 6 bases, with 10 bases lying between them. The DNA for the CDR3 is TGTGCCAGCGCCTTTAGCGCCGGGGAGCTGTTTTTT. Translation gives CASAFSAGELFF.

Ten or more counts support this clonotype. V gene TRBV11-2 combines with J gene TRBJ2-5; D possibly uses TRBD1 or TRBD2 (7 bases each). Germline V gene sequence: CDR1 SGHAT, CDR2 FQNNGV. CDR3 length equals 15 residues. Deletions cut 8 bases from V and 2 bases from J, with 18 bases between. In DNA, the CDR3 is TGTGCCAGCGGAAGGGAGGGACAGATACAAGAGACCCAGTACTTC. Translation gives CASGREGQIQETQYF.

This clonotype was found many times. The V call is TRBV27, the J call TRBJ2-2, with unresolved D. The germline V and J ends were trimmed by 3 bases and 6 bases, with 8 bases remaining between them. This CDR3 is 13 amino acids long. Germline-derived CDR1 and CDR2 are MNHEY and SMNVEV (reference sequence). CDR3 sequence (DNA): TGTGCCAGCAGTTTTGGAGAGGCCGGGGAGCTGTTTTTT. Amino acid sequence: CASSFGEAGELFF.

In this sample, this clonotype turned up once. CDR3: CASSGQGGTEAFF. DNA for the CDR3: TGCGCCAGCAGTGGGCAGGGTGGCACTGAAGCTTTCTTT. The V call is TRBV10-1, the J call TRBJ1-1; D might be TRBD1 (5 bases). Germline lookup yields CDR1 WNHNN and CDR2 SYGVQD (reference sequence). The CDR3 runs 13 residues. V lost 4 bases and J lost 4, with 10 bases in between.

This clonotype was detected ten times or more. The chain's CDR3 is CASTLTSANTEAFF. The DNA for the CDR3 is TGTGCCAGCACCCTGACGAGTGCGAACACTGAAGCTTTCTTT. V is TRBV27 and J is TRBJ1-1, with D hard to call. Deletions cut 7 bases from V and 1 base from J, with 13 bases between. Germline CDR1 reads MNHEY; CDR2 reads SMNVEV (reference sequence). CDR3 length: 14 residues.

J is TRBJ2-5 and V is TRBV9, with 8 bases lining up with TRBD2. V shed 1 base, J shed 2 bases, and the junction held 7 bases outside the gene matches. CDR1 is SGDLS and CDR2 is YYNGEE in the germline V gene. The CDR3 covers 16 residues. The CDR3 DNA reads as TGTGCCAGCAGCGTATTGGGTAGCGGGGATCAAGAGACCCAGTACTTC. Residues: CASSVLGSGDQETQYF.

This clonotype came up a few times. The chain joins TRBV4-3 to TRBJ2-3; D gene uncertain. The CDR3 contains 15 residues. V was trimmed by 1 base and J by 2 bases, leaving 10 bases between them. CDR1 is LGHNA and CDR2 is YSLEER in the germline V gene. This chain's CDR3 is CASSQGHRYTDTQYF. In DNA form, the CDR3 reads TGCGCCAGCAGCCAAGGGCATAGATACACAGATACGCAGTATTTT.

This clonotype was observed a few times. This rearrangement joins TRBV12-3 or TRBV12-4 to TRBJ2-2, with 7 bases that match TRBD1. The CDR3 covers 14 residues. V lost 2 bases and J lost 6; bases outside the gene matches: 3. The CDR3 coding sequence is TGTGCCAGCAGTTTAACAGGGGCGGCCGGGGAGCTGTTTTTT. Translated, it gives CASSLTGAAGELFF.

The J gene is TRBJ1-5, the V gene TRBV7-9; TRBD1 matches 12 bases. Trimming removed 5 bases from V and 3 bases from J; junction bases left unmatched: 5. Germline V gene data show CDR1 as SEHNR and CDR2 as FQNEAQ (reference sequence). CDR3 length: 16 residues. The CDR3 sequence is CASSPGTGGLNQPQHF. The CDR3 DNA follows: TGTGCCAGCAGCCCTGGGACAGGGGGCCTCAATCAGCCCCAGCATTTT.

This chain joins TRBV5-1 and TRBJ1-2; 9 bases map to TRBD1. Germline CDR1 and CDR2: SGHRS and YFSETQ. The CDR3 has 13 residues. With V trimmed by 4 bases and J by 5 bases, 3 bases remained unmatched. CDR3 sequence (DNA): TGCGCCAGCAGCATCGGACAGGGGTATGGCTACACCTTC. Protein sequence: CASSIGQGYGYTF.

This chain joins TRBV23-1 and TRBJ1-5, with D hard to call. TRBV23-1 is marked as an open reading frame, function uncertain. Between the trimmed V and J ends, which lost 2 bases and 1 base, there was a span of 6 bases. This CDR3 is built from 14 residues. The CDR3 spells CASSQGASNQPQHF. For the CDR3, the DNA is TGCGCCAGCAGTCAAGGTGCCAGCAATCAGCCCCAGCATTTT.

The CDR3 DNA reads TGCGCCAGCAGCCACCTGACAGGGAGCGAGGCAGATACGCAGTATTTT. Translation: CASSHLTGSEADTQYF. The chain recombines TRBV4-1 with TRBJ2-3; TRBD1 matches at 7 bases. V gave up 3 bases and J gave up 4 bases; unmatched junction bases: 10. CDR3 length: 16 residues. Germline CDR1 is MGHRA and CDR2 is YSYEKL.

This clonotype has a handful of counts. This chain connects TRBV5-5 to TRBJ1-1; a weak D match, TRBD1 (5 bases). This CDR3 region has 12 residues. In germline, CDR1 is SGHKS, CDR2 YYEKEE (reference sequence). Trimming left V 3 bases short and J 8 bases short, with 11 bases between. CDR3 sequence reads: CASSWGIEEAFF. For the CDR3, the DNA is TGTGCCAGCAGCTGGGGGATAGAGGAAGCTTTCTTT.

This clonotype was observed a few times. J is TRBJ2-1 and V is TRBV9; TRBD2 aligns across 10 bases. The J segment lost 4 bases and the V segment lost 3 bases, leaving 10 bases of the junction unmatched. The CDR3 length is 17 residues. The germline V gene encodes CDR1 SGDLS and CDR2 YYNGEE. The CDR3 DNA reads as TGTGCCAGCAGCGCTTTCCCGACTAGCGGGCATTACAATGAGCAGTTCTTC. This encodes CASSAFPTSGHYNEQFF.

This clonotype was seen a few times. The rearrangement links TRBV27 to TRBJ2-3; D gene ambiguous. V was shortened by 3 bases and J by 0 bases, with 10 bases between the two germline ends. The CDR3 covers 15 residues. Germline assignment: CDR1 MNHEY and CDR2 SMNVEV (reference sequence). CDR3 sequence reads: CASSFRLTSTDTQYF. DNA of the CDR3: TGTGCCAGCAGTTTCCGTCTAACTAGCACAGATACGCAGTATTTT.

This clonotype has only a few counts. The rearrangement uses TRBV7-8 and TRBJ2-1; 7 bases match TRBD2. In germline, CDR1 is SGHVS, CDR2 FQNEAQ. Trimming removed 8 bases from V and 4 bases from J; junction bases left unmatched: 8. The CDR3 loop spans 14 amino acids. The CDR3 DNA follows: TGTGCCAGCCGGCCCCCGGGGGGATACAATGAGCAGTTCTTC. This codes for CASRPPGGYNEQFF.